Sequencing of this TCR beta chain was carried out in a study of shared clonotypes between healthy human individuals. Study-wide findings and caveats: Among donors, clonotype sharing was expected to be affected by sequencing depth. Represented genetic and exposure-history diversity was restricted by having few donors.

Remarks on this clone: Antigen: not known.

The authors' processing: In the immunoSEQ data, sequences were junction-only and lacked quality scores, so filtering differed. This table comes from immunoSEQ multiplex PCR, and its TCRdb copy is limited to in-frame clones, with some not included. Clonal size and the V and J genes are those of that table, whereas D and trimming came from the DNA. This table holds about 470,000 clones, more than 75% found once. Around 86 million PBMCs went into genomic DNA for unsorted samples. CDR3 size: 14 residues. Per the germline V gene, CDR1 is SGHDT and CDR2 is YYEEEE. Trimming took 0 bases from V and 3 from J, leaving 10 bases between them.

The receptor was derived from a woman aged 40 to 50 in good health. Some clones in this sample may be carry-over from other donors' samples. The sequencing input was PBMCs. The rearrangement links TRBV5-6 to TRBJ2-7; TRBD2 is a possible D gene (6 bases). CDR3 nucleotide sequence: TGTGCCAGCAGCTTGGACGGGAGAATCTACGAGCAGTACTTC. Translated, it gives CASSLDGRIYEQYF. Based on the CDR3 plus reference TRBV5-6 and TRBJ2-7, the full variable domain is DAGVTQSPTHLIKTRGQQVTLRCSPKSGHDTVSWYQQALGQGPQFIFQYYEEEERQRGNFPDRFSGHQFPNYSSELNVNALLLGDSALYLCASSLDGRIYEQYFGPGTRLTVT.